This T cell receptor (beta chain) came from a study of sequential checkpoint blockade in melanoma. Study in general: First-line arms were nivolumab then ipilimumab, or the reverse, randomized 1:1. Maintenance nivolumab came after either treatment sequence.

Trimming removed 11 bases from V and 4 bases from J; junction bases left unmatched: 12. CDR1 is MNHEY, CDR2 SVGAGI, per germline. This CDR3 contains 15 residues. Indicated treatment: randomized to nivolumab then ipilimumab (arm A) or the reverse (arm B). Live CD3+CD8+ CD19− CD56− cells were sorted from PBMCs. Method: immunoSEQ multiplex PCR; TCRdb's copy keeps in-frame clones and lacks some. The sample contains tens of thousands of clones, nearly 70% of which appear only once. The J gene is TRBJ2-2, the V gene TRBV6-5; TRBD2 matches 8 bases. The source of this sequence is a human donor with melanoma. Sequenced material: CD8+ T cells sorted from blood (inferred from file names), taken from a patient given nivolumab and ipilimumab in sequence. The CDR3 nucleotides read TGTGCCGCCGGCGCGGGGGGAGTTGGCACCGGGGAGCTGTTTTTT. It codes for CAAGAGGVGTGELFF.